This T cell receptor beta chain was documented in a study of post-analysis software for immune sequencing data. Overall study results and limits: Four or five TRBV segments were more frequent in patients than controls; TRBV5-6, TRBV5-1 and TRBV20-1 belonged to this group.

Germline CDR1 and CDR2: SGHTA and FQGNSA. This CDR3 spans 14 amino acids. The V gene lost 5 bases and the J gene lost 3 bases, with 14 bases spanning the gap. Tagging with unique molecular identifiers was a feature of the TCR beta cDNA libraries. A single record per CDR3 protein comes from TCRdb applying MiXCR to the PCR reads. Among 750,000 to 950,000 distinct CDR3 sequences, more than 45% were seen once, and the ten largest hold roughly 4.9%. In the case of this clonotype: What it recognizes is unknown.

The sequencing sample was made of blood. The chain couples TRBV7-2 to TRBJ2-7; possible D gene TRBD1, 6 bases. This clonotype originated in a girl aged 10-17 years with multiple sclerosis. The CDR3 nucleotides read TGTGCCAGCAGCCCGTACGGACAGCTCTACGAGCAGTACTTC. Amino acids: CASSPYGQLYEQYF.